This T cell receptor beta chain comes out of a study of T cell responses to AZD1222 COVID-19 vaccine. Findings of the study overall: The study found Spike-specific TCR breadth and depth rose after two AZD1222 doses. The repertoires were collected only after the peak T cell response.

Points on this clone: Its antigen is as yet unknown.

Trimming left V 5 bases short and J 3 bases short, with 9 bases between. In germline, CDR1 is MDHEN, CDR2 SYDVKM. This CDR3 is 13 amino acids long. Analysis merged second doses at about 4 or about 12 weeks. Libraries were prepared by immunoSEQ multiplex PCR; TCRdb keeps only in-frame clonotypes and omits some of them. The table lists about 150,000 clones, around 92% of them singletons. The TCR comes from an adult who received the AZD1222 COVID-19 vaccine. Sequencing used peripheral blood, obtained 28 days after the second AZD1222 dose. The chain couples TRBV28 to TRBJ2-3; the D is unclear. This CDR3 is CASSTAGTDTQYF. For the CDR3, the DNA is TGTGCCAGCAGTACGGCCGGTACAGATACGCAGTATTTT.